In its sample, the clone carrying this T cell receptor (beta chain) was seen once. Its cognate antigen is unknown. Profiling relied on immunoSEQ multiplex PCR, and the TCRdb table lists in-frame clones only, not all of them. The sample has about 62,000 clones; approximately 76% are singletons. The data originate from a study of radiotherapy plus CTLA-4 blockade in lung cancer. Whole-study results and caveats: Blood TCR clones of tumor origin expanded after radiotherapy plus ipilimumab.

J was trimmed by 6 bases and V by 4 bases; bases with no gene match: 6. The CDR3 has 15 residues. CDR1 and CDR2 (germline): MDHEN, SYDVKM. The sequence derives from a human donor with non-small cell lung cancer who had a complete response to radiotherapy plus ipilimumab. This chain links TRBV28 with TRBJ1-1, with 12 bases lining up with TRBD1. The sample here was peripheral blood, taken from a patient treated with radiotherapy plus ipilimumab. This CDR3 reads CASSSPGQGAAEAFF. The CDR3 nucleotides read TGTGCCAGCAGTTCACCGGGACAGGGGGCCGCTGAAGCTTTCTTT.